This T cell receptor (beta chain) appears in the sequencing data of a study of T cell responses to AZD1222 COVID-19 vaccine. About the study: Pooling was applied to second doses at about 4 or about 12 weeks. Whole-study results and caveats: Donors were largely white British and mainly female; clonal diversity was possibly underestimated. Compared with day 0, the breadth and depth of the Spike-specific TCR repertoire rose significantly after two doses of AZD1222. Only after the peak T cell response were repertoires sampled.

The germline CDR1 and CDR2 sequences are LNHDA and SQIVND (reference sequence). The CDR3 has 15 amino acids. The V end was cut by 1 base, the J end by 0 bases, with 4 bases between. Measured with immunoSEQ multiplex PCR; TCRdb has only the in-frame clones, and not every one. The sample holds approximately 180,000 clones, 85% to 95% seen once. This clone was counted at least ten times. Its matching antigen is unknown. This chain uses TRBV19 with TRBJ2-6; no firm D call. The receptor's source is an adult in good health. The source was peripheral blood, collected on day 0 of AZD1222 vaccination. In nucleotides, the CDR3 is TGTGCCAGTAGTATAGGTCTCTCTGGGGCCAACGTCCTGACTTTC. Translating it yields CASSIGLSGANVLTF.